Ten or more counts support the clone carrying this TCR beta chain. Its antigen is currently unknown. The entry originates in a study of neurological immune-mediated disorders. General study findings and limits: Phylogenetic analysis grouped 18 of 34 multiple sclerosis patients' repertoires together, suggesting a possible repertoire signature. The multiple sclerosis repertoire cluster had no clinical or MRI feature associated with it. In HTLV-1-associated myelopathy, TCR clonal expansion was greatest, whereas multiple sclerosis had the least, falling below healthy controls.

The V gene's germline CDR1 is LNHDA and CDR2 SQIVND (reference sequence). Trimming cost V 7 bases and J 3 bases, with 6 bases left between them. The CDR3 has 11 residues. The method for making cDNA was 5'RACE, and it used 10-nucleotide random UMIs. Each CDR3 protein is one row after TCRdb ran MiXCR on the 5' RACE reads. This table holds around 68,000 distinct CDR3 sequences, around 4% found once. Sample: PBMCs. The chain uses TRBV19 and TRBJ1-1; no firm D call. The TCR originated in a man between 50 and 59 years old with multiple sclerosis. CDR3 in DNA: TGTGCCAGTACGGTCTACACTGAAGCTTTCTTT. Residues: CASTVYTEAFF.